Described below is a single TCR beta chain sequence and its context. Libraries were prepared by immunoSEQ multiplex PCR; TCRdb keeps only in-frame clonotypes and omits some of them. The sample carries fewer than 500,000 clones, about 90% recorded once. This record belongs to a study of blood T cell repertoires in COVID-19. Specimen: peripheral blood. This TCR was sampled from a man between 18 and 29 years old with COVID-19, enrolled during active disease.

The CDR3 coding sequence is TGCGCCAGCAGCCACGGGGGACTCAATGAGCAGTTCTTC. It specifies CASSHGGLNEQFF. This chain joins TRBV5-1 and TRBJ2-1, with D possibly matching TRBD2 (6 bases). Per the germline V gene, CDR1 is SGHRS and CDR2 is YFSETQ. The CDR3 runs to 13 residues. The ends were cut back, 4 bases at V and 6 bases at J, with 11 bases in the middle.